The entry below gives a single T cell receptor beta chain sequence along with its context. Its antigen is currently unknown. From germline, CDR1 is SGHVS and CDR2 FQNEAQ. CDR3 length: 15 amino acids. V was shortened by 3 bases and J by 0 bases, with 11 bases between the two germline ends. This sample was included in a study of CD8 T cells in ankylosing spondylitis. Regarding the study as a whole: Within ankylosing spondylitis blood, a TCR beta motif made up of fewer than ten highly homologous variants appeared to be characteristic. Matched ankylosing spondylitis synovial fluid reportedly showed significant enrichment of disease-linked clones. Some of these motif variants have turned up before, in reports on reactive arthritis synovial fluid and blood.

TCRdb re-called the 5' RACE reads through MiXCR, storing one row per CDR3 protein. The table shows over 450,000 distinct CDR3 sequences, with more than 9.5% occurring only once. This receptor was obtained from a male donor with ankylosing spondylitis. The V call is TRBV7-8, the J call TRBJ1-1; a possible D gene is TRBD1 (6 bases). Sequencing input: blood, either unsorted or a sorted T cell fraction (not recorded which). The CDR3 reads CASSFLWTVNTEAFF. CDR3 in DNA: TGTGCCAGCAGCTTTTTGTGGACAGTGAACACTGAAGCTTTCTTT.